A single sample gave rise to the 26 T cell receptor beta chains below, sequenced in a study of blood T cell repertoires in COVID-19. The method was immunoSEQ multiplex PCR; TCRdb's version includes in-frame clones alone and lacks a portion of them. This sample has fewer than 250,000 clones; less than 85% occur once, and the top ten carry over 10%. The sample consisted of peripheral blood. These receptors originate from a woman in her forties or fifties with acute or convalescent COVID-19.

DNA for the CDR3: TGCGCCAGCAGCAGGGACTCTTCCCCCTACGAGCAGTACTTC. Its translation: CASSRDSSPYEQYF. The chain is built from TRBV5-1 and TRBJ2-7, with D possibly being TRBD2 (6 bases). The CDR3 length is 14 residues. Germline V lookup: CDR1 SGHRS, CDR2 YFSETQ. V shed 4 bases and J shed 2 bases, with 13 bases lying between them.

CDR3 in amino acids: CASSLESPGSAGANVLTF. The CDR3 coding sequence is TGTGCCAGCAGCTTAGAATCCCCAGGCTCCGCTGGGGCCAACGTCCTGACTTTC. The genes are TRBV7-2 and TRBJ2-6; D remains ambiguous. V gave up 1 base and J gave up 2 bases, with 15 bases separating them. The germline gives CDR1 SGHTA, CDR2 FQGNSA. CDR3 length equals 18 residues.

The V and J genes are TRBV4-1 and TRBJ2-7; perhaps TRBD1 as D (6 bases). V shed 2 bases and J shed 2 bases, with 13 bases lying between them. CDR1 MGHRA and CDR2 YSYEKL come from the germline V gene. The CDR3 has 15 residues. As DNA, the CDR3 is TGCGCCAGCAGCCAAACTTCAGACAGGCCCTACGAGCAGTACTTC. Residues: CASSQTSDRPYEQYF.

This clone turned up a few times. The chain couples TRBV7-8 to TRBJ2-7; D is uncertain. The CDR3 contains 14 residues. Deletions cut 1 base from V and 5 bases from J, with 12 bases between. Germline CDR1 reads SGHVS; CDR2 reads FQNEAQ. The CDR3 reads CASSLGRAVHEQYF. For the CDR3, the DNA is TGTGCCAGCAGCTTAGGTCGCGCCGTACACGAGCAGTACTTC. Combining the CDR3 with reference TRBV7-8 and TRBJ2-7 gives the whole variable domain GAGVSQSPRYKVAKRGQDVALRCDPISGHVSLFWYQQALGQGPEFLTYFQNEAQLDKSGLPSDRFFAERPEGSVSTLKIQRTQQEDSAVYLCASSLGRAVHEQYFGPGTRLTVT.

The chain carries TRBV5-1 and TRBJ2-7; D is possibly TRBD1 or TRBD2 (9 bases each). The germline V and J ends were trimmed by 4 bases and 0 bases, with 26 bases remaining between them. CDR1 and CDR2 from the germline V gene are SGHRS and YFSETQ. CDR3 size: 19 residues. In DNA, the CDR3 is TGCGCCAGCAGCCCCACAGGGGGCCTTAGCGGGGGAGACTCCTACGAGCAGTACTTC. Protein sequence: CASSPTGGLSGGDSYEQYF.

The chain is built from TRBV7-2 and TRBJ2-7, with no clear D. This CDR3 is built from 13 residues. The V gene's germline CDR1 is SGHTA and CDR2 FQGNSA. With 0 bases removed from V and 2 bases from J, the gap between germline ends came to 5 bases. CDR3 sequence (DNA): TGTGCCAGCAGCTTAGCCACAGCCTACGAGCAGTACTTC. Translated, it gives CASSLATAYEQYF.

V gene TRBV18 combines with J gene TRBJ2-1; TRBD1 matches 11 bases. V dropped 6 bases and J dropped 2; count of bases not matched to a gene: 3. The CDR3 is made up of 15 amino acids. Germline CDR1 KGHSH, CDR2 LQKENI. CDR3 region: CASSLGQGAYNEQFF. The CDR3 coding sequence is TGTGCCAGCTCGCTGGGACAGGGGGCCTACAATGAGCAGTTCTTC.

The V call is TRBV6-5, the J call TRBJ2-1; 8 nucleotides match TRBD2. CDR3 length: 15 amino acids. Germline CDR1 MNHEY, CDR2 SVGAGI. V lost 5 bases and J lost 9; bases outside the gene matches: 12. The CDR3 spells CASSRSRGAAVEQFF. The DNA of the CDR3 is TGTGCCAGCAGTCGGTCGCGGGGGGCGGCGGTTGAGCAGTTCTTC.

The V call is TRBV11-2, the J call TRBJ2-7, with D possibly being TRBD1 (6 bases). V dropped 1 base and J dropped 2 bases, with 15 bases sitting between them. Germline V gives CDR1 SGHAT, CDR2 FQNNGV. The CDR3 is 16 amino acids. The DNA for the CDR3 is TGTGCCAGCAGCTTAGTCCCCCTAGGACAGACCTACGAGCAGTACTTC. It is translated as CASSLVPLGQTYEQYF. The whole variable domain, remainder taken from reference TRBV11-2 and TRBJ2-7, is EAGVAQSPRYKIIEKRQSVAFWCNPISGHATLYWYQQILGQGPKLLIQFQNNGVVDDSQLPKDRFSAERLKGVDSTLKIQPAKLEDSAVYLCASSLVPLGQTYEQYFGPGTRLTVT.

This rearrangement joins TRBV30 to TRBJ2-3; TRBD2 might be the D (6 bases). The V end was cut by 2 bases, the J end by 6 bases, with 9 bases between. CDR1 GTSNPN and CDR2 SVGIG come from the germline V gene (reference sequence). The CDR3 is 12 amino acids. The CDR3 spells CAWSPAGDTQYF. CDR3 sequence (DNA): TGTGCCTGGAGTCCTGCGGGGGATACGCAGTATTTT.

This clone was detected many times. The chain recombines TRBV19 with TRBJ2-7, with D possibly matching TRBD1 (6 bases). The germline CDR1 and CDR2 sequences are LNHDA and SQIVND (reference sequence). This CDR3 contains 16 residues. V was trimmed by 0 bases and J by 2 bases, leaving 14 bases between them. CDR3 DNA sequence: TGTGCCAGTAGTATAGATGTCGGACAGCATACCTACGAGCAGTACTTC. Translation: CASSIDVGQHTYEQYF.

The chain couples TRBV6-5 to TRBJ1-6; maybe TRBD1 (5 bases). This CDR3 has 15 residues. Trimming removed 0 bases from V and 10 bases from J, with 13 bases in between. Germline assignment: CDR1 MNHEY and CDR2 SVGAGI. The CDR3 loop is CASSYSGQGRSPLHF. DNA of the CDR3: TGTGCCAGCAGTTACTCTGGGCAGGGAAGGTCACCCCTCCACTTT.

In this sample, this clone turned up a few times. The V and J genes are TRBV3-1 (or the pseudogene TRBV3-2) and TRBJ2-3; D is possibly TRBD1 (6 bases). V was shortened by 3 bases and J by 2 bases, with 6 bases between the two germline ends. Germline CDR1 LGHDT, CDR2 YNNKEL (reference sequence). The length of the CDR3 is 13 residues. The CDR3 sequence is CASSQGATDTQYF. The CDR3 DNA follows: TGTGCCAGCAGCCAGGGGGCCACAGATACGCAGTATTTT.

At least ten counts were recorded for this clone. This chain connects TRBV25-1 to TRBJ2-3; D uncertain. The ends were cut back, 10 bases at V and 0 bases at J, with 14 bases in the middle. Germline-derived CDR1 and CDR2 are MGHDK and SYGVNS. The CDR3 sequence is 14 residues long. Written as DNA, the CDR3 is TGTGCCACTAGGAGAGGAACTAGCACAGATACGCAGTATTTT. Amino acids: CATRRGTSTDTQYF. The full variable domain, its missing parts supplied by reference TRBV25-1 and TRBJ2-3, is EADIYQTPRYLVIGTGKKITLECSQTMGHDKMYWYQQDPGMELHLIHYSYGVNSTEKGDLSSESTVSRIRTEHFPLTLESARPSHTSQYLCATRRGTSTDTQYFGPGTRLTVL.

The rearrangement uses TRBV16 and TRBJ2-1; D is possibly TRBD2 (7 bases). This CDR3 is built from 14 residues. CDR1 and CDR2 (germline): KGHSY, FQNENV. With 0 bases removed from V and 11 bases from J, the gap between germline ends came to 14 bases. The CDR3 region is CASSQSGEGGQQFF. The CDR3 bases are TGTGCCAGCAGCCAATCTGGTGAGGGGGGGCAGCAGTTCTTC. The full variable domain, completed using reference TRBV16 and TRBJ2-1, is GEEVAQTPKHLVRGEGQKAKLYCAPIKGHSYVFWYQQVLKNEFKFLISFQNENVFDETGMPKERFSAKCLPNSPCSLEIQATKLEDSAVYFCASSQSGEGGQQFFGPGTRLTVL.

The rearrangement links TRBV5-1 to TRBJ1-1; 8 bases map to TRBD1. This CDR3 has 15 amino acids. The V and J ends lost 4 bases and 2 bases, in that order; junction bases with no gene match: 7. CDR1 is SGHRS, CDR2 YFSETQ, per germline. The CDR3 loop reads CASSMGGQVNTEAFF. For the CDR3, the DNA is TGCGCCAGCAGCATGGGGGGACAGGTAAACACTGAAGCTTTCTTT.

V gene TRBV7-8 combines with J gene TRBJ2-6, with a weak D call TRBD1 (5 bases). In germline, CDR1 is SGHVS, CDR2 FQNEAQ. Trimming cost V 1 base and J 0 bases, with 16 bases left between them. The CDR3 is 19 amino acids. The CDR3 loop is CASSLGHLTGFSGANVLTF. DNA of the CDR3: TGTGCCAGCAGCTTAGGCCACCTAACAGGTTTCTCTGGGGCCAACGTCCTGACTTTC.

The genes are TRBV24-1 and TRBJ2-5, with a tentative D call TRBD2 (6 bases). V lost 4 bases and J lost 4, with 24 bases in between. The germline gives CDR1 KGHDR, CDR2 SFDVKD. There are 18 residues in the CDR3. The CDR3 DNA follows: TGTGCCACCAGTGACCCGTTGGGGGGTAAAGGAAGACGAGAGACCCAGTACTTC. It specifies CATSDPLGGKGRRETQYF.

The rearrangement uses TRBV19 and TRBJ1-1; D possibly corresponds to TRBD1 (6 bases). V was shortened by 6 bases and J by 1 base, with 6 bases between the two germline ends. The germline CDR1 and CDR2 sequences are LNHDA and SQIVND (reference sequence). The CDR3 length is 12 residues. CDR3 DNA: TGTGCCAGTAGGGACAGGAACACTGAAGCTTTCTTT. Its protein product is CASRDRNTEAFF.

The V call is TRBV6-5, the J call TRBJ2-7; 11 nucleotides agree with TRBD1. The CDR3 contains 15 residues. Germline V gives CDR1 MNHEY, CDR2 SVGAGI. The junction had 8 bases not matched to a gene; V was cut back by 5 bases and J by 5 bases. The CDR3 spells CASSRAGTGGNEQYF. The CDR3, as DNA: TGTGCCAGCAGTCGCGCCGGGACAGGGGGGAACGAGCAGTACTTC.

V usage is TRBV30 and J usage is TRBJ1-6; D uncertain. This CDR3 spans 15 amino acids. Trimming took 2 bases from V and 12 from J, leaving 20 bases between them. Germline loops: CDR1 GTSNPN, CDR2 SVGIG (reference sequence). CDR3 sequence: CAWSRNGLFSEPLHF. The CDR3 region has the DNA TGTGCCTGGAGTAGGAACGGACTTTTTTCTGAACCCCTCCACTTT. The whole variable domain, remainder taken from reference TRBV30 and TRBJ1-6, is SQTIHQWPATLVQPVGSPLSLECTVEGTSNPNLYWYRQAAGRGLQLLFYSVGIGQISSEVPQNLSASRPQDRQFILSSKKLLLSDSGFYLCAWSRNGLFSEPLHFGNGTRLTVT.

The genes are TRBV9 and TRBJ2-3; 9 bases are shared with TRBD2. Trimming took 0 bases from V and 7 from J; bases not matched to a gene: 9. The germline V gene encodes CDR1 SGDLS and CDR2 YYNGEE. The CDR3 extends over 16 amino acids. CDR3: CASSVGLAGIMNTQYF. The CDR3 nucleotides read TGTGCCAGCAGCGTAGGCCTAGCGGGAATTATGAATACGCAGTATTTT.

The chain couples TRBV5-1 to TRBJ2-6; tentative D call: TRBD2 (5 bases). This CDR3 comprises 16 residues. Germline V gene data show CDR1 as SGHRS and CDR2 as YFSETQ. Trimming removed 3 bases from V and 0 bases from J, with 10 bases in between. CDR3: CASSYDGLSGANVLTF. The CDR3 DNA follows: TGCGCCAGCAGCTACGACGGACTCTCTGGGGCCAACGTCCTGACTTTC.

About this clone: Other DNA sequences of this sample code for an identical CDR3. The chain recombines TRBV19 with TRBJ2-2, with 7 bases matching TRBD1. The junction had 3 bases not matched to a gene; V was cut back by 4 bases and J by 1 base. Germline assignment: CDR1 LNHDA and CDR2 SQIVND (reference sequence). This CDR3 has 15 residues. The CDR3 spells CASSKGQQNTGELFF. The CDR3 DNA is TGTGCCAGTAGTAAGGGACAGCAGAACACCGGGGAGCTGTTTTTT. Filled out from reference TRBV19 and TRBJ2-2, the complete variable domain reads DGGITQSPKYLFRKEGQNVTLSCEQNLNHDAMYWYRQDPGQGLRLIYYSQIVNDFQKGDIAEGYSVSREKKESFPLTVTSAQKNPTAFYLCASSKGQQNTGELFFGEGSRLTVL.

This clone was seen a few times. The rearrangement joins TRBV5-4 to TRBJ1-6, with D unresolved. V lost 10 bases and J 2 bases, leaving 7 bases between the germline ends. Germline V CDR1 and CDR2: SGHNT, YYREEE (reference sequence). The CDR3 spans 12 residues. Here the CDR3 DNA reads TGTGCCCCCCGGGCCTATAATTCACCCCTCCACTTT. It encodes CAPRAYNSPLHF.

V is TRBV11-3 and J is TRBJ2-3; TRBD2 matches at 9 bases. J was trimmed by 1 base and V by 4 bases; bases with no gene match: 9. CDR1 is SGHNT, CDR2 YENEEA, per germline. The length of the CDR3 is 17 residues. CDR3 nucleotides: TGTGCCAGCAGCTGGGGATTGACTAGCGGACGCACAGATACGCAGTATTTT. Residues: CASSWGLTSGRTDTQYF. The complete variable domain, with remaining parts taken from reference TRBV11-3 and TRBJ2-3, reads EAGVVQSPRYKIIEKKQPVAFWCNPISGHNTLYWYLQNLGQGPELLIRYENEEAVDDSQLPKDRFSAERLKGVDSTLKIQPAELGDSAVYLCASSWGLTSGRTDTQYFGPGTRLTVL.